A selection of T cell receptor beta chains follows, all from one sample in a study of cytomegalovirus exposure and HLA in healthy donors. Sequenced by immunoSEQ multiplex PCR; TCRdb stores in-frame clones only, minus some. The sample has 200,000 to 250,000 clones, 75% to 90% seen once. Sequenced: PBMCs. All receptors come from a woman aged 25 to 39 in good health and CMV-seropositive. Both conserved end residues are part of each CDR3. A D gene is named only where the DNA matches it firmly. Clone size appears in some rows only: once, few, many, or a class for an expanded clone.

V,size,J,D,CDR3,DNA
TRBV30,-,TRBJ1-2,TRBD1,CAWAGQTNYGYTF,TGTGCCTGGGCGGGACAGACCAACTATGGCTACACCTTC
TRBV5-4,few,TRBJ2-7,-,CASRSDRSSYEQYF,TGTGCCAGCAGATCAGACAGGAGCTCCTACGAGCAGTACTTC
TRBV6-5,-,TRBJ2-7,-,CASGGGGVGEQYF,TGTGCCAGCGGAGGTGGCGGGGTGGGCGAGCAGTACTTC
TRBV7-6,-,TRBJ2-1,-,CASSPPSGSSYNEQFF,TGTGCCAGCAGCCCCCCCAGCGGTAGCTCCTACAATGAGCAGTTCTTC
TRBV15,-,TRBJ2-7,-,CATSRVSASAEQYF,TGTGCCACCAGCAGGGTGTCGGCTAGCGCTGAGCAGTACTTC
TRBV27,-,TRBJ1-5,-,CASSFSGGFQPQHF,TGTGCCAGCAGTTTCAGTGGGGGGTTTCAGCCCCAGCATTTT
TRBV14,-,TRBJ1-2,-,CASSQGSWSDYGYTF,TGTGCCAGCAGCCAAGGATCTTGGAGTGACTATGGCTACACCTTC
TRBV19,-,TRBJ1-2,-,CASSTRWGGDGYTF,TGTGCCAGTAGTACCCGATGGGGAGGGGATGGCTACACCTTC
TRBV27,-,TRBJ1-3,-,CASSPGTNTNTIYF,TGTGCCAGCAGTCCCGGGACAAACACCAACACCATATATTTT
TRBV4-1,-,TRBJ1-2,-,CASSQDIGQTYGYTF,TGCGCCAGCAGCCAAGATATAGGTCAAACCTATGGCTACACCTTC
TRBV7-9,-,TRBJ2-3,-,CASSFSFTATDTQYF,TGTGCCAGCAGCTTCAGTTTCACAGCCACAGATACGCAGTATTTT
TRBV13,-,TRBJ2-4,-,CASRPIQESDRWAKNIQYF,TGTGCCAGCAGACCAATCCAGGAATCTGATCGGTGGGCCAAAAACATTCAGTACTTC
TRBV6-5,-,TRBJ2-7,-,CASSPGQIYEQYF,TGTGCCAGCTCACCGGGACAAATCTACGAGCAGTACTTC
TRBV2,-,TRBJ2-7,TRBD1,CASSPGTGRTYEQYF,TGTGCCAGCAGTCCCGGGACAGGCCGCACCTACGAGCAGTACTTC
TRBV6-5,-,TRBJ2-5,-,CASSYDRTETQYF,TGTGCCAGCAGTTACGACAGGACGGAGACCCAGTACTTC
TRBV25-1,many,TRBJ2-3,-,CASARGDTQYF,TGTGCCAGCGCCCGGGGGGATACGCAGTATTTT
TRBV27,-,TRBJ1-2,TRBD1,CASSFGTGAYGYTF,TGTGCCAGCAGTTTTGGGACAGGTGCCTATGGCTACACCTTC
TRBV13,-,TRBJ2-1,TRBD2,CASSPRTSGRAYNEQFF,TGTGCCAGCAGCCCTAGGACTAGCGGGAGGGCCTACAATGAGCAGTTCTTC
TRBV5-1,once,TRBJ2-2,-,CASSLGTAAVGELFF,TGCGCCAGCAGCTTGGGAACAGCTGCAGTCGGGGAGCTGTTTTTT
TRBV15,-,TRBJ1-1,TRBD1,CATSREGQGLQNTEAFF,TGTGCCACCAGCAGAGAGGGACAGGGCCTACAGAACACTGAAGCTTTCTTT
TRBV27,once,TRBJ1-5,TRBD1,CASSLSGGQESNQPQHF,TGTGCCAGCAGTTTATCTGGGGGACAGGAAAGCAATCAGCCCCAGCATTTT
TRBV30,-,TRBJ2-3,-,CAWSSGVGGSEDTQYF,TGTGCCTGGAGTTCTGGGGTTGGTGGGAGCGAGGATACGCAGTATTTT
TRBV4-1,-,TRBJ2-7,TRBD1,CASSPDRDRADYEQYF,TGCGCCAGCAGCCCAGACCGGGACAGGGCTGACTACGAGCAGTACTTC
TRBV7-2,-,TRBJ2-5,TRBD1,CASSTLGTALKETQYF,TGTGCCAGCAGCACCCTCGGGACAGCGCTGAAAGAGACCCAGTACTTC
TRBV4-1,-,TRBJ2-1,-,CASSQESSRDNEQFF,TGCGCCAGCAGCCAAGAATCTAGCAGGGACAATGAGCAGTTCTTC
TRBV6-1,once,TRBJ1-1,-,CASRLLGEAFF,TGTGCCAGCAGACTATTGGGTGAAGCTTTCTTT
TRBV27,-,TRBJ2-7,TRBD1,CASSPSGTGSYEQYF,TGTGCCAGCAGTCCATCCGGGACAGGTTCCTACGAGCAGTACTTC
TRBV4-1,-,TRBJ1-2,-,CASSQDRIGERYGYTF,TGCGCCAGCAGCCAAGATAGAATAGGGGAGAGGTATGGCTACACCTTC
TRBV5-1,-,TRBJ2-7,-,CASSSTYEQYF,TGCGCCAGCAGCTCCACCTACGAGCAGTACTTC
TRBV9,-,TRBJ1-2,-,CASSVDERDLSGYTF,TGTGCCAGCAGCGTAGACGAGAGGGACCTTTCAGGCTACACCTTC
TRBV6-6,-,TRBJ2-3,TRBD2,CASRGAGGSTDTQYF,TGTGCCAGCAGAGGAGCGGGAGGGAGCACAGATACGCAGTATTTT
TRBV6-4,-,TRBJ2-3,-,CASSEREADTQYF,TGTGCCAGCAGTGAAAGGGAGGCAGATACGCAGTATTTT
TRBV9,-,TRBJ1-2,-,CASGEGGGYTF,TGTGCCAGCGGAGAAGGTGGGGGCTACACCTTC
TRBV10-3,-,TRBJ2-7,-,CAISEDPGRDEQYF,TGTGCCATCAGTGAGGATCCAGGAAGGGACGAGCAGTACTTC
TRBV7-8,once,TRBJ2-1,-,CASRLAGTSYNEQFF,TGTGCCAGCAGACTAGCCGGGACTTCCTACAATGAGCAGTTCTTC
TRBV27,-,TRBJ2-2,TRBD1,CASSFRISGTGGATGELFF,TGTGCCAGCAGTTTTCGTATTTCGGGGACAGGGGGCGCGACCGGGGAGCTGTTTTTT
TRBV29-1,-,TRBJ1-1,-,CSVTGLGGTEAFF,TGCAGCGTGACGGGGCTCGGGGGCACTGAAGCTTTCTTT
TRBV9,once,TRBJ2-3,-,CASSDGETDTQYF,TGTGCCAGCAGCGACGGCGAAACAGATACGCAGTATTTT
TRBV27,-,TRBJ2-1,-,CASSLGSSYNEQFF,TGTGCCAGCAGTTTGGGCAGTTCCTACAATGAGCAGTTCTTC
TRBV6-5,-,TRBJ2-7,-,CASSYQGRSYEQYF,TGTGCCAGCAGTTACCAAGGACGGTCCTACGAGCAGTACTTC
TRBV27,-,TRBJ1-4,-,CASRFQGFNEKLFF,TGTGCCAGCAGATTTCAGGGCTTTAATGAAAAACTGTTTTTT
TRBV28,few,TRBJ2-5,TRBD2,CASSQRAGRGGETQYF,TGTGCCAGCAGCCAACGAGCGGGGCGTGGGGGAGAGACCCAGTACTTC
TRBV27,-,TRBJ1-4,-,CASSLYGATNEKLFF,TGTGCCAGCAGTTTATACGGTGCAACTAATGAAAAACTGTTTTTT
TRBV28,-,TRBJ1-5,-,CASSLTKDQPQHF,TGTGCCAGCAGTTTAACGAAGGATCAGCCCCAGCATTTT
TRBV19,-,TRBJ2-3,-,CASRGGMGQYF,TGTGCCAGTAGAGGGGGGATGGGGCAGTATTTT
TRBV30,-,TRBJ2-6,TRBD2,CAWSREGLFSGANVLTF,TGTGCCTGGAGTAGGGAGGGATTGTTCTCTGGGGCCAACGTCCTGACTTTC
TRBV7-9,-,TRBJ1-2,-,CASSPSRDGYTF,TGTGCCAGCAGCCCTAGCAGGGACGGCTACACCTTC
TRBV6-5,-,TRBJ2-7,-,CASSRGSYYEQYF,TGTGCCAGCAGTAGGGGGAGCTACTACGAGCAGTACTTC
TRBV4-1,-,TRBJ1-1,-,CASSQDRVGLNTEAFF,TGCGCCAGCAGCCAAGATCGCGTCGGCTTGAACACTGAAGCTTTCTTT
TRBV10-3,once,TRBJ1-1,TRBD1,CAIGTGGAGNTEAFF,TGTGCCATCGGCACAGGGGGCGCGGGGAACACTGAAGCTTTCTTT
TRBV28,many,TRBJ2-7,TRBD2,CASSLAGGFYEQYF,TGTGCCAGCAGTTTGGCGGGAGGCTTCTACGAGCAGTACTTC
TRBV5-6,once,TRBJ1-1,-,CASSSHGEAFF,TGTGCCAGCAGCTCACACGGAGAAGCTTTCTTT
TRBV5-1,-,TRBJ2-1,-,CASSDSSGIYNEQFF,TGCGCCAGCAGCGATAGTAGCGGAATTTACAATGAGCAGTTCTTC
TRBV6-5,-,TRBJ1-2,TRBD1,CASRGQAPAYGYTF,TGTGCCAGCAGGGGACAGGCCCCAGCGTATGGCTACACCTTC
TRBV5-1,-,TRBJ2-3,TRBD1,CASTRQGWSTDTQYF,TGCGCCAGCACGCGACAGGGGTGGAGCACAGATACGCAGTATTTT
TRBV30,-,TRBJ2-2,-,CAWSGQQGLFTGELFF,TGTGCCTGGAGTGGACAACAGGGTTTATTTACCGGGGAGCTGTTTTTT
TRBV10-3,-,TRBJ2-1,TRBD2,CAIRPSGPYNEQFF,TGTGCCATCAGGCCTAGCGGACCCTACAATGAGCAGTTCTTC
TRBV29-1,-,TRBJ2-2,-,CSATNTQAGELFF,TGCAGCGCAACGAATACACAAGCCGGGGAGCTGTTTTTT
TRBV10-2,-,TRBJ1-5,-,CASSDSVRNQPQHF,TGCGCCAGCAGTGACAGTGTAAGAAATCAGCCCCAGCATTTT